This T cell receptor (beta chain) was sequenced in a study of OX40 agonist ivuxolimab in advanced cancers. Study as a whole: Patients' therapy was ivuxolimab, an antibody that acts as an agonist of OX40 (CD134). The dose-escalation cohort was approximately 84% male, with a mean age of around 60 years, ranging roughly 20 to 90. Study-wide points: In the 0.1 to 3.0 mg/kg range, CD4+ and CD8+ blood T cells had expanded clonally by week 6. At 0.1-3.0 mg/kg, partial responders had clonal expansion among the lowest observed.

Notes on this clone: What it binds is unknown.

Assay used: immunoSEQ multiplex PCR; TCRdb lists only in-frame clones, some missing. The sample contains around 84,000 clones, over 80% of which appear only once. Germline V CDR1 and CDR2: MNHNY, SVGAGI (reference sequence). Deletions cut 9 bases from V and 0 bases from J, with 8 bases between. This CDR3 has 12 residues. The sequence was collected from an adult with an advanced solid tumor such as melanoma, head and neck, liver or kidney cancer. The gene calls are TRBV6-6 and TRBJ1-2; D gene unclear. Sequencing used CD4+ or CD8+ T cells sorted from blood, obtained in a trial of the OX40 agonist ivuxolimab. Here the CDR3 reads CASNSANYGYTF. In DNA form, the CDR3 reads TGTGCCAGTAACAGCGCTAACTATGGCTACACCTTC.